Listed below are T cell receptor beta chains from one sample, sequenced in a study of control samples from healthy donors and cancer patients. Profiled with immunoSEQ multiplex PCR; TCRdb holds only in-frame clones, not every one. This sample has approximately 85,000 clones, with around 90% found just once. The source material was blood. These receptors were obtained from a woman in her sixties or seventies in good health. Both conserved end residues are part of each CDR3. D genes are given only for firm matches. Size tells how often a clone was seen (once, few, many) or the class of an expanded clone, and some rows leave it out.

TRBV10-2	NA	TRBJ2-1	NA	CASSAGYNEQFF	TGCGCCAGCAGTGCAGGATACAATGAGCAGTTCTTC
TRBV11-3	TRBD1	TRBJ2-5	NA	CASSPGDRHQETQYF	TGTGCCAGCAGCCCTGGGGACAGACACCAAGAGACCCAGTACTTC
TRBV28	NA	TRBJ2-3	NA	CASSPGTYSTDTQYF	TGTGCCAGCAGCCCCGGGACATACAGCACAGATACGCAGTATTTT
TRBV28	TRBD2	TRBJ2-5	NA	CASSPSSGRSRETQYF	TGTGCCAGCAGTCCTAGTAGCGGGAGAAGTAGAGAGACCCAGTACTTC
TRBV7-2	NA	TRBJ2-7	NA	CASSLGLGYEQYF	TGTGCCAGCAGCTTAGGCTTGGGGTACGAGCAGTACTTC
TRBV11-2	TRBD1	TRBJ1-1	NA	CASSLGWGQRVTEAFF	TGTGCCAGCAGCTTAGGTTGGGGACAGCGGGTCACTGAAGCTTTCTTT
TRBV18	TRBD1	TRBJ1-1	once	CASSPGQAVNTEAFF	TGTGCCAGCTCTCCGGGACAGGCGGTAAACACTGAAGCTTTCTTT
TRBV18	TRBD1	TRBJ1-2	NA	CASSPGTVNYGYTF	TGTGCCAGCTCACCGGGGACAGTTAACTATGGCTACACCTTC
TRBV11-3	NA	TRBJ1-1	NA	CASSPIVRLRNTEAFF	TGTGCCAGCAGCCCCATTGTGAGGTTGAGGAACACTGAAGCTTTCTTT
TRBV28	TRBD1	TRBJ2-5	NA	CASSSPTGVGETQYF	TGTGCCAGCAGTTCCCCGACAGGGGTCGGAGAGACCCAGTACTTC
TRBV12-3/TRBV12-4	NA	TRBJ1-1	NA	CASSWDRNTEAFF	TGTGCCAGCAGCTGGGACCGGAACACTGAAGCTTTCTTT
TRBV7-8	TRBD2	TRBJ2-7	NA	CASSPPRGLAGFPYEQYF	TGTGCCAGCAGCCCCCCCCGGGGGCTAGCGGGATTCCCCTACGAGCAGTACTTC
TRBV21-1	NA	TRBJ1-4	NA	CATENRATNEKLFF	TGTGCCACCGAAAACAGGGCAACTAATGAAAAACTGTTTTTT
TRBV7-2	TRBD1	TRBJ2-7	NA	CASSLGAGTVGRYEQYF	TGTGCCAGCAGCTTAGGGGCCGGGACAGTCGGAAGATACGAGCAGTACTTC
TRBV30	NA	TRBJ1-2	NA	CAWSRSFNYGYTF	TGTGCCTGGAGCCGCAGTTTCAACTATGGCTACACCTTC
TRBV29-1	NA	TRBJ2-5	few	CSVVPGRIKETQYF	TGCAGCGTCGTTCCGGGACGCATTAAAGAGACCCAGTACTTC
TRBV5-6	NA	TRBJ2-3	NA	CASSLGGATDTQYF	TGTGCCAGCAGCCTGGGTGGGGCTACGGATACGCAGTATTTT
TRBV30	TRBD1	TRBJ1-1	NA	CAWTRTGVRTEAFF	TGTGCCTGGACTAGGACAGGGGTGCGCACTGAAGCTTTCTTT
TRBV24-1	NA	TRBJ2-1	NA	CATSDLRDVGEQFF	TGTGCCACCAGTGATCTTAGGGATGTGGGTGAGCAGTTCTTC
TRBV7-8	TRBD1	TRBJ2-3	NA	CASSFLSGTVTSDTQYF	TGTGCCAGCAGCTTCCTCTCCGGGACAGTTACTTCAGATACGCAGTATTTT
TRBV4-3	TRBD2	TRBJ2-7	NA	CASSPQREYGSEQYF	TGCGCCAGCAGCCCCCAGCGGGAGTACGGGTCCGAGCAGTACTTC
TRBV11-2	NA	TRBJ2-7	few	CASSLWAGRSYEQYF	TGTGCCAGCAGCTTATGGGCGGGACGGTCATACGAGCAGTACTTC
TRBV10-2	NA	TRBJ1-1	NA	CASRSTGNTEAFF	TGCGCCAGCAGGAGCACAGGGAACACTGAAGCTTTCTTT
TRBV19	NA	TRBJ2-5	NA	CASSIAGIQETQYF	TGTGCCAGTAGTATAGCCGGGATCCAAGAGACCCAGTACTTC
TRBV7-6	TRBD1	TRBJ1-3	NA	CASSLLLTGRGNTIYF	TGTGCCAGCAGCCTACTATTGACAGGGAGAGGAAACACCATATATTTT
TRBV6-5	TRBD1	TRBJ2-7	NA	CASRATGDVNEQYF	TGTGCCAGCAGGGCGACAGGGGACGTGAACGAGCAGTACTTC
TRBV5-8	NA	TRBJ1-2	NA	CASTQPVGTGYTF	TGTGCCAGCACCCAACCTGTCGGGACAGGCTACACCTTC
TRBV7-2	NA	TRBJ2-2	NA	CASSLARTNTGELFF	TGTGCCAGCAGCTTAGCGCGTACGAACACCGGGGAGCTGTTTTTT
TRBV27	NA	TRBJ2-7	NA	CASSDLRRGERYF	TGTGCCAGCAGTGACCTGAGGCGCGGGGAGCGGTACTTC
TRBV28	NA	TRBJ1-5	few	CASSVPGRNQPQHF	TGTGCCAGCTCCGTGCCGGGACGCAATCAGCCCCAGCATTTT
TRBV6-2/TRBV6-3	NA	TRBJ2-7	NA	CASSLGLGTSYEQYF	TGTGCCAGCAGTCTTGGGCTCGGGACAAGCTACGAGCAGTACTTC
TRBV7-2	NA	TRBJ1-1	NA	CASSLGGQNTEAFF	TGTGCCAGCAGCTTAGGGGGACAGAACACTGAAGCTTTCTTT
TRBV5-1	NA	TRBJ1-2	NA	CASSPGAPDSPGYTF	TGCGCCAGCAGCCCTGGAGCCCCGGACAGTCCCGGCTACACCTTC
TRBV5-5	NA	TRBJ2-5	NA	CASSLALKETQYF	TGTGCCAGCAGCTTGGCCCTGAAAGAGACCCAGTACTTC
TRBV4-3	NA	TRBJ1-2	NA	CASSQVTDYGYTF	TGCGCCAGCAGCCAAGTTACTGATTATGGCTACACCTTC
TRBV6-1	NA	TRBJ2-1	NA	CASSEWGGEQFF	TGTGCCAGCAGTGAATGGGGTGGTGAGCAGTTCTTC
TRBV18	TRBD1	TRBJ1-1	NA	CASSKRTGGALNTEAFF	TGTGCCAGCTCTAAACGTACAGGGGGAGCCCTGAACACTGAAGCTTTCTTT
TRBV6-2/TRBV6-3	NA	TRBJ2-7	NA	CASSTGYEQYF	TGTGCCAGCAGCACGGGCTACGAGCAGTACTTC
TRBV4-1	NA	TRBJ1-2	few	CASSQALGDITNYGYTF	TGCGCCAGCAGCCAAGCCCTTGGGGATATAACTAACTATGGCTACACCTTC